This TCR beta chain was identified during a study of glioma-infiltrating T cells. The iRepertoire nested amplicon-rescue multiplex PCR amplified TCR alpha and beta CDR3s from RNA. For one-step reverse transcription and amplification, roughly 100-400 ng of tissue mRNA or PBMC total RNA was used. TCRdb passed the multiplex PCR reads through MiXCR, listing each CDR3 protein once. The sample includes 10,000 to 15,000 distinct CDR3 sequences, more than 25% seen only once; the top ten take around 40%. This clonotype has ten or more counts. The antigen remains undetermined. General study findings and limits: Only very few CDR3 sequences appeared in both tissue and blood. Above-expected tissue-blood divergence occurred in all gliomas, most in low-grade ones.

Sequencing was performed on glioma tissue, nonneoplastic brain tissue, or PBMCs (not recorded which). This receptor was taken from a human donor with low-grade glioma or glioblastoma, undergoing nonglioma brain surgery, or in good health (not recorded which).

This chain's CDR3 is CASSLGTGPLISYGYTF. CDR3 in DNA: TGTGCCAGCAGCCTGGGGACAGGTCCGCTTATCAGCTATGGCTACACCTTC. This chain links TRBV5-4 with TRBJ1-2; TRBD1 matches at 8 bases. The CDR3 consists of 17 residues. CDR1 and CDR2 (germline): SGHNT, YYREEE (reference sequence). Unmatched junction bases numbered 15, after V lost 4 bases and J lost 4 bases.